Listed below are T cell receptor beta chains from one sample, sequenced in a study of T-cell memory formation after mild COVID-19. From the 5' RACE reads, TCRdb called clonotypes with MiXCR, one entry per CDR3 protein. The sample shows about 6,100 distinct CDR3 sequences, over 15% of them seen only once. The sample was PBMCs or a T cell subset sorted from them (not recorded which). The receptors here all came from an adult woman who had mild COVID-19 (a few samples of this study predate the infection). Cell type and time point are not known. Each CDR3 is given with its conserved first and last residue. The order of the fields is clone size, D gene, J gene, V gene, CDR3 protein, CDR3 DNA. The D gene is left open where the match is weak. Size is omitted from some rows. Given values are once, few, many or a class for expanded clones.

>many|TRBD2|TRBJ2-3|TRBV2
CASRELAVRDTQYF
TGTGCCAGCAGGGAACTAGCGGTTAGGGATACGCAGTATTTT
>medium-sized|TRBD2|TRBJ2-7|TRBV7-9
CASSLEGGSYEQYF
TGTGCCAGCAGCTTAGAGGGCGGGAGTTACGAGCAGTACTTC
>.|.|TRBJ2-3|TRBV7-9
CASSLVPTDTQYF
TGTGCCAGCAGCTTAGTCCCCACAGATACGCAGTATTTT
>many|.|TRBJ2-5|TRBV24-1
CATSDSQGYQETQYF
TGTGCCACCAGTGACTCTCAGGGATACCAAGAGACCCAGTACTTC
>many|TRBD2|TRBJ2-7|TRBV24-1
CATSGPPGLAGGVLTYEQYF
TGTGCCACCAGTGGCCCCCCCGGACTAGCGGGAGGGGTTTTGACCTACGAGCAGTACTTC
>many|TRBD1|TRBJ2-5|TRBV2
CASKEDRGETQYF
TGTGCCAGCAAGGAGGACAGGGGTGAGACCCAGTACTTC
>many|.|TRBJ2-1|TRBV7-3
CASSLRTPGWSYNEQFF
TGTGCCAGCAGCTTACGAACGCCAGGGTGGTCCTACAATGAGCAGTTCTTC
>medium-sized|.|TRBJ2-4|TRBV12-3/TRBV12-4
CASSSPDGENIQYF
TGTGCCAGCAGTTCCCCCGACGGGGAAAACATTCAGTACTTC
>.|.|TRBJ2-2|TRBV6-6
CASRTGSNTGELFF
TGTGCCAGCCGAACAGGGTCGAACACCGGGGAGCTGTTTTTT
>many|TRBD1|TRBJ2-2|TRBV7-8
CASSFFGTGGNTGELFF
TGTGCCAGCAGCTTTTTCGGGACAGGGGGAAACACCGGGGAGCTGTTTTTT
>many|.|TRBJ2-3|TRBV6-2/TRBV6-3
CASSYALKGIGTDTQYF
TGTGCCAGCAGTTACGCCCTAAAGGGAATAGGCACAGATACGCAGTATTTT
>many|.|TRBJ2-1|TRBV11-1
CASSRLDRISYQQFF
TGTGCCAGCAGCCGCCTCGACCGGATCAGCTATCAGCAGTTCTTC
>many|TRBD1|TRBJ1-1|TRBV18
CASSRTGAQNTEAFF
TGTGCCAGCTCCCGGACAGGGGCACAGAACACTGAAGCTTTCTTT
>many|.|TRBJ1-1|TRBV27
CASSGVSTEAFF
TGTGCCAGCAGTGGAGTTTCCACTGAAGCTTTCTTT
>many|.|TRBJ1-2|TRBV9
CASSAGTNYGYTF
TGTGCCAGCAGCGCCGGGACAAACTATGGCTACACCTTC
>many|.|TRBJ1-5|TRBV6-6
CASSYSTGQFDSNQPQHF
TGTGCCAGCAGTTACTCAACAGGACAGTTTGATAGCAATCAGCCCCAGCATTTT
>medium-sized|.|TRBJ2-7|TRBV27
CASSPQGRYEQYF
TGTGCCAGCAGTCCACAGGGACGCTACGAGCAGTACTTC
>many|TRBD1|TRBJ2-7|TRBV6-2/TRBV6-3
CASRKTGNEQYF
TGTGCCAGCAGGAAGACAGGGAACGAGCAGTACTTC
>.|.|TRBJ2-3|TRBV7-2
CASSLLRDTQYF
TGTGCCAGCAGCTTACTAAGAGATACGCAGTATTTT
>many|.|TRBJ2-2|TRBV7-2
CASSLLPGRNTGELFF
TGTGCCAGCAGCTTATTGCCAGGGCGGAACACCGGGGAGCTGTTTTTT
>many|.|TRBJ1-1|TRBV25-1
CASRYWGVVDTEAFF
TGTGCCAGCAGATACTGGGGGGTGGTAGACACTGAAGCTTTCTTT
>many|.|TRBJ2-2|TRBV4-1
CASSQDGWTKGTGELFF
TGCGCCAGCAGCCAAGATGGCTGGACAAAGGGAACCGGGGAGCTGTTTTTT
>many|TRBD1|TRBJ2-2|TRBV4-1
CASSQAPSLTGTGGLTGELFF
TGCGCCAGCAGCCAAGCCCCCTCCCTAACCGGGACAGGGGGCTTGACCGGGGAGCTGTTTTTT
>medium-sized|.|TRBJ2-7|TRBV5-1
CASSRAGGVSRSSYEQYF
TGCGCCAGCAGCCGCGCTGGAGGTGTCAGCAGGAGCTCCTACGAGCAGTACTTC
>many|TRBD2|TRBJ2-1|TRBV10-3
CAISEPMAGEGINEQFF
TGTGCCATCAGTGAGCCGATGGCGGGAGAGGGGATAAATGAGCAGTTCTTC
>many|.|TRBJ2-2|TRBV4-1
CASSQSRELFF
TGCGCCAGCAGCCAAAGCCGGGAGCTGTTTTTT
>medium-sized|.|TRBJ2-7|TRBV4-2
CATSTYEQYF
TGTGCCACCTCCACCTACGAGCAGTACTTC
>many|.|TRBJ2-1|TRBV4-1
CASSQAPLQGPLNEQFF
TGCGCCAGCAGCCAAGCGCCACTTCAGGGACCCCTAAATGAGCAGTTCTTC
>.|.|TRBJ2-5|TRBV7-8
CASSLGGPFQETQYF
TGTGCCAGCAGCTTGGGGGGCCCCTTTCAAGAGACCCAGTACTTC
>many|TRBD1|TRBJ1-5|TRBV5-5
CASRAGTGGSNQPQHF
TGTGCCAGCAGGGCCGGGACAGGGGGCTCCAATCAGCCCCAGCATTTT
>.|.|TRBJ2-7|TRBV7-9
CASSRLGDRSYEQYF
TGTGCCAGCAGCCGCCTTGGGGATCGCTCCTACGAGCAGTACTTC
>many|.|TRBJ2-7|TRBV30
CAWSVMLTHEQYF
TGTGCCTGGAGTGTAATGTTGACCCACGAGCAGTACTTC
>.|TRBD1|TRBJ2-2|TRBV10-3
CAIRRQGATGELFF
TGTGCCATCAGAAGACAGGGTGCCACCGGGGAGCTGTTTTTT
>many|.|TRBJ1-5|TRBV24-1
CATSDLKGGNQPQHF
TGTGCCACCAGTGATTTAAAGGGTGGCAATCAGCCCCAGCATTTT
>many|TRBD2|TRBJ2-7|TRBV3-1
CASSRLAGTSWDEQYF
TGTGCCAGCAGTCGACTAGCGGGGACCTCCTGGGACGAGCAGTACTTC
>medium-sized|TRBD1|TRBJ2-7|TRBV29-1
CSAAGTGGNEQYF
TGCAGCGCCGCCGGGACAGGGGGCAACGAGCAGTACTTC